The 29 T cell receptor beta chains below all came from one sample that was sequenced in a study of patients and donors after allogeneic stem cell transplantation. TCRdb redid the calling of the RT-PCR reads with MiXCR, one entry per CDR3 protein. The sample contains approximately 200,000 distinct CDR3 sequences, less than 50% of which appear only once. Sequencing input: blood, either unsorted or a sorted T cell fraction (not recorded which). All receptors derive from a human donor who was either an allogeneic HSCT recipient or a stem cell or donor lymphocyte infusion donor (not recorded which). It is not recorded whose cells these are; they may come from a transplant donor.

The genes are TRBV14 and TRBJ2-3, with D possibly being TRBD1 or TRBD2 (5 bases each). Germline values: CDR1 SGHDN, CDR2 FVKESK. The V end lost 3 bases, the J end lost 3 bases, and 13 bases lay between the germline ends. The length of the CDR3 is 15 residues. The CDR3: CASSHAGTYTDTQYF. The CDR3 bases are TGTGCCAGCAGCCACGCCGGGACCTATACAGATACGCAGTATTTT.

This clonotype showed up just a few times. The chain recombines TRBV10-2 with TRBJ1-5; no clear D gene. Germline V CDR1 and CDR2: WSHSY, SAAADI. V lost 2 bases and J 7 bases, leaving 9 bases between the germline ends. The CDR3 has 13 residues. In nucleotides, the CDR3 is TGCGCCAGCAGTGAGGGGAGGTGGCAGCCCCAGCATTTT. Protein: CASSEGRWQPQHF.

The chain combines TRBV12-3 or TRBV12-4 with TRBJ1-1; no clear D gene. The CDR3 runs to 12 residues. V lost 0 bases and J lost 7, with 6 bases in between. The CDR3 spells CASSLASGEAFF. The CDR3 bases are TGTGCCAGCAGTTTAGCGTCCGGTGAAGCTTTCTTT.

In this sample, this clonotype turned up a few times. The chain couples TRBV5-4 to TRBJ1-1, with D hard to call. CDR1 is SGHNT and CDR2 is YYREEE in the germline V gene (reference sequence). The CDR3 is made up of 15 amino acids. V lost 4 bases, J lost 0 bases, and 13 bases lay in between. The CDR3 spells CASSPPWSMNTEAFF. The CDR3 DNA reads as TGTGCCAGCAGCCCCCCGTGGAGCATGAACACTGAAGCTTTCTTT.

The chain uses TRBV12-3 or TRBV12-4 and TRBJ1-2; possible D gene TRBD1, 6 bases. Trimming removed 2 bases from V and 2 bases from J, with 18 bases in between. CDR3 size: 17 residues. As DNA, the CDR3 is TGTGCCAGCAGTTTACGGGGGGGACACCCGAAGAACTATGGCTACACCTTC. Protein sequence: CASSLRGGHPKNYGYTF.

This clonotype was found a few times. The chain employs TRBV18 and TRBJ1-1; D is possibly TRBD1 (6 bases). V gave up 4 bases and J gave up 1 base, with 10 bases separating them. CDR1 is KGHSH and CDR2 is LQKENI in the germline V gene. The CDR3 sequence is 14 residues long. This chain's CDR3 is CASSRQGWNTEAFF. As DNA, the CDR3 is TGTGCCAGCTCACGTCAGGGGTGGAACACTGAAGCTTTCTTT.

This clonotype was detected a few times. The genes are TRBV20-1 and TRBJ1-5; D not resolved. With 4 bases removed from V and 3 bases from J, the gap between germline ends came to 16 bases. The CDR3 contains 15 residues. Germline values: CDR1 DFQATT, CDR2 SNEGSKA (reference sequence). CDR3 coding DNA: TGCAGTGCTACCTCCCGGCCAGGCTCCAATCAGCCCCAGCATTTT. This codes for CSATSRPGSNQPQHF.

This rearrangement joins TRBV20-1 to TRBJ2-1; no reliable D call. The CDR3 covers 12 residues. Germline values: CDR1 DFQATT, CDR2 SNEGSKA (reference sequence). V was shortened by 5 bases and J by 8 bases, with 13 bases between the two germline ends. DNA for the CDR3: TGCAGTGCTCCCCTTCCCCGGGATGAGCAGTTCTTC. It specifies CSAPLPRDEQFF.

The genes are TRBV5-1 and TRBJ1-5; D is unclear. The CDR3 is 13 amino acids. Germline V gene sequence: CDR1 SGHRS, CDR2 YFSETQ. Trimming cost V 0 bases and J 5 bases, with 6 bases left between them. CDR3 protein: CASSLGDDQPQHF. CDR3 sequence (DNA): TGCGCCAGCAGCTTGGGGGATGATCAGCCCCAGCATTTT.

This clonotype has ten or more counts. Here the CDR3 reads CAISESGFLPQHF. The CDR3 DNA reads TGTGCCATCAGTGAGAGCGGATTCCTGCCCCAGCATTTT. This chain uses TRBV10-3 with TRBJ1-5; unclear D gene. Germline CDR1 ENHRY, CDR2 SYGVKD. This CDR3 spans 13 amino acids. V shed 2 bases and J shed 9 bases, with 11 bases lying between them.

This clonotype was counted a few times. The chain couples TRBV12-5 to TRBJ1-3; tentatively, D is TRBD1 (5 bases). CDR1 LGHNT and CDR2 FRNRAP come from the germline V gene. V dropped 6 bases and J dropped 9 bases, with 18 bases sitting between them. The CDR3 has 14 residues. CDR3 in DNA: TGTGCTAGTGGCCCGGGACCGGCCTCGGGCACCATATATTTT. Its protein is CASGPGPASGTIYF.

This chain uses TRBV12-3 or TRBV12-4 with TRBJ1-5; D gene uncertain. V shed 9 bases and J shed 0 bases, with 6 bases lying between them. The CDR3 covers 12 residues. CDR3 sequence: CASATSNQPQHF. CDR3 DNA sequence: TGTGCCAGTGCCACTAGCAATCAGCCCCAGCATTTT.

The chain combines TRBV19 with TRBJ1-5, with TRBD1 matching over 9 bases. CDR1 LNHDA and CDR2 SQIVND come from the germline V gene (reference sequence). CDR3 length equals 14 residues. V shed 6 bases, J shed 5 bases, and the junction held 5 bases outside the gene matches. The CDR3 sequence is CASSGDRVYQPQHF. DNA of the CDR3: TGTGCCAGTAGCGGGGACAGGGTATATCAGCCCCAGCATTTT.

The V call is TRBV28, the J call TRBJ2-5; TRBD2 might be the D (5 bases). The CDR3 is 16 residues long. The germline V and J ends were trimmed by 7 bases and 5 bases, with 23 bases remaining between them. Germline V gene lookup returns CDR1 MDHEN and CDR2 SYDVKM. CDR3 region: CASTPAGGFGAETQYF. Here the CDR3 DNA reads TGTGCCAGCACTCCGGCTGGAGGTTTCGGAGCGGAGACCCAGTACTTC.

There are many counts of this clonotype. The chain is built from TRBV10-1 and TRBJ2-7; 8 bases line up with TRBD2. CDR1 is WNHNN, CDR2 SYGVQD, per germline (reference sequence). The V and J ends lost 10 bases and 1 base, in that order; junction bases with no gene match: 18. The CDR3 loop spans 17 amino acids. The CDR3 DNA is TGCGCCATCCTGCCCGGGACTAGTCCTCCCCCTTCCTACGAGCAGTACTTC. It translates to CAILPGTSPPPSYEQYF.

The J gene is TRBJ1-1, the V gene TRBV29-1; TRBD1 is a possible D gene (5 bases). The CDR3 loop spans 12 amino acids. V gave up 6 bases and J gave up 1 base, with 9 bases separating them. Germline V gene lookup returns CDR1 SQVTM and CDR2 ANQGSEA. CDR3 region: CSVLQGNTEAFF. CDR3 in DNA: TGCAGCGTCCTTCAGGGGAACACTGAAGCTTTCTTT. The full variable domain, with the rest looked up from reference TRBV29-1 and TRBJ1-1, is SAVISQKPSRDICQRGTSLTIQCQVDSQVTMMFWYRQQPGQSLTLIATANQGSEATYESGFVIDKFPISRPNLTFSTLTVSNMSPEDSSIYLCSVLQGNTEAFFGQGTRLTVV.

The chain employs TRBV13 and TRBJ2-3, with no clear D. Trimming pared 3 bases from V and 4 bases from J, leaving 17 bases between. The length of the CDR3 is 16 residues. The germline V gene encodes CDR1 PRHDT and CDR2 FYEKMQ (reference sequence). CDR3 region: CASSFPGSTYPDTQYF. The CDR3 DNA sequence: TGTGCCAGCAGCTTTCCCGGCTCGACCTATCCAGATACGCAGTATTTT.

In its sample, this clonotype was seen a few times. V usage is TRBV7-9 and J usage is TRBJ1-6; D call uncertain. CDR1 is SEHNR and CDR2 is FQNEAQ in the germline V gene (reference sequence). The CDR3 has 15 amino acids. V was shortened by 2 bases and J by 5 bases, with 10 bases between the two germline ends. The CDR3 loop reads CASSLSRSHNSPLHF. Here the CDR3 DNA reads TGTGCCAGCAGCTTAAGTAGGTCCCATAATTCACCCCTCCACTTT.

The gene calls are TRBV6-6 and TRBJ1-2, with D possibly matching TRBD1 (6 bases). The CDR3 is 13 residues long. The germline V and J ends were trimmed by 2 bases and 6 bases, with 10 bases remaining between them. Germline loops: CDR1 MNHNY, CDR2 SVGAGI (reference sequence). The CDR3 loop is CASSYPQGNGYTF. In DNA form, the CDR3 reads TGTGCCAGCAGTTACCCACAGGGAAATGGCTACACCTTC.

This chain uses TRBV20-1 with TRBJ1-2; D remains ambiguous. Trimming took 0 bases from V and 5 from J, leaving 13 bases between them. The germline V gene encodes CDR1 DFQATT and CDR2 SNEGSKA (reference sequence). CDR3 length: 14 residues. The CDR3 DNA sequence: TGCAGTGCTAGAGATCGGCGCCCCTTTTATGGCTACACCTTC. Protein: CSARDRRPFYGYTF.

This clonotype was counted between two and nine times. As DNA, the CDR3 is TGTGCCAGCAGCCAAGCGAGGGTGAGCACTGAAGCTTTCTTT. As protein: CASSQARVSTEAFF. The chain combines TRBV3-1 with TRBJ1-1; D remains unclear. There are 14 residues in the CDR3. Germline V lookup: CDR1 LGHDT, CDR2 YNNKEL (reference sequence). V was cut by 1 base and J by 4 bases, with 10 bases left in between.

The chain has TRBV3-1 and TRBJ1-2; D is ambiguous. V was cut by 0 bases and J by 6 bases, with 11 bases left in between. This CDR3 is 14 amino acids long. CDR1 and CDR2 from the germline V gene are LGHDT and YNNKEL (reference sequence). In DNA, the CDR3 is TGTGCCAGCAGCCAAGATCAGGCCATACATGGCTACACCTTC. Translated: CASSQDQAIHGYTF.

This clonotype was seen a few times. The chain uses TRBV9 and TRBJ1-5; the D gene is possibly TRBD1 (5 bases). This CDR3 spans 15 amino acids. The germline CDR1 and CDR2 sequences are SGDLS and YYNGEE. Trimming left V 0 bases short and J 4 bases short, with 11 bases between. The CDR3 region has the DNA TGTGCCAGCAGCGTAGGAGACAGCTTAAATCAGCCCCAGCATTTT. Translated, it gives CASSVGDSLNQPQHF.

The chain is built from TRBV5-1 and TRBJ1-1, with 9 bases fitting TRBD1. V shed 0 bases and J 1 base; nucleotides not matched to a gene: 4. The CDR3 consists of 16 residues. CDR1 and CDR2 from the germline V gene are SGHRS and YFSETQ. The CDR3 DNA sequence: TGCGCCAGCAGCTTGGGGACAGGGGTGAGGAACACTGAAGCTTTCTTT. It yields the protein CASSLGTGVRNTEAFF.

There are a few counts of this clonotype. The rearrangement links TRBV10-3 to TRBJ1-5; D gene uncertain. V was clipped by 10 bases and J by 4 bases, with 11 bases between them. Germline V gene sequence: CDR1 ENHRY, CDR2 SYGVKD. There are 12 residues in the CDR3. CDR3 amino acids: CATRESNQPQHF. The CDR3 region has the DNA TGTGCCACAAGGGAGTCTAATCAGCCCCAGCATTTT.

The count of this clonotype is one. CDR3 nucleotides: TGTGCCAGCAGTGATGGACAGGGGTGGGGAGATACGCAGTATTTT. This codes for CASSDGQGWGDTQYF. The chain combines TRBV2 with TRBJ2-3, with 9 bases lining up with TRBD1. Germline trimming cut 3 bases from V and 5 bases from J; bases unmatched to any gene: 6. The CDR3 runs to 15 residues. CDR1 SNHLY and CDR2 FYNNEI come from the germline V gene.

This clonotype was recorded only once. The V gene is TRBV28, the J gene TRBJ2-7, with no clear D. The CDR3 covers 13 residues. Germline lookup yields CDR1 MDHEN and CDR2 SYDVKM. V lost 5 bases and J lost 3, with 11 bases in between. The CDR3 here is CASSREGLYEQYF. CDR3 nucleotide sequence: TGTGCCAGCAGTAGAGAAGGCCTCTACGAGCAGTACTTC. Full variable domain (rest looked up from reference TRBV28 and TRBJ2-7): DVKVTQSSRYLVKRTGEKVFLECVQDMDHENMFWYRQDPGLGLRLIYFSYDVKMKEKGDIPEGYSVSREKKERFSLILESASTNQTSMYLCASSREGLYEQYFGPGTRLTVT.

The genes are TRBV4-1 and TRBJ2-1; the D gene is possibly TRBD1 (6 bases). Germline CDR1 and CDR2: MGHRA and YSYEKL. This CDR3 has 16 residues. The V gene lost 1 base and the J gene lost 1 base, with 11 bases spanning the gap. CDR3 in DNA: TGCGCCAGCAGCCAAGGGGCAGGGGTGTCCTACAATGAGCAGTTCTTC. This encodes CASSQGAGVSYNEQFF.

The sample holds a few counts of this clonotype. The chain carries TRBV7-3 and TRBJ1-1, with D tentatively TRBD1 (5 bases). The CDR3 is 16 residues long. Germline values: CDR1 SGHTA, CDR2 FQGTGA. V lost 1 base to trimming and J lost 3 bases, with 15 bases between them. The CDR3 DNA reads TGTGCCAGCAGCTTAAATATGGGACCCCGTTACACTGAAGCTTTCTTT. Translated: CASSLNMGPRYTEAFF.